These T cell receptor beta chains were read from a single sample in a study of T cells in Graves' hyperthyroidism and ophthalmopathy. TCRdb passed the multiplex PCR reads through MiXCR, listing each CDR3 protein once. This table has about 350,000 distinct CDR3 sequences, over 15% appearing once. Input material: blood. These receptors came from a woman in her thirties or forties with Graves' ophthalmopathy. The CDR3 runs from the conserved cysteine through the conserved F or W. The order of the fields is V gene, clone size, D gene, J gene, CDR3 DNA, CDR3 protein. The D gene is left open where the match is weak. Not every row has a clone size; where given, it reads once, few, many or a size class.

V gene: TRBV6-5
clone size: many
D gene: -
J gene: TRBJ1-3
CDR3 DNA: TGTGCCAGCAGTTACGTTAGCTCTGGAAACACCATATATTTT
CDR3 protein: CASSYVSSGNTIYF

V gene: TRBV15
clone size: many
D gene: -
J gene: TRBJ1-2
CDR3 DNA: TGTGCCACCCTACGAGGGGGAGGGGACTATGGCTACACCTTC
CDR3 protein: CATLRGGGDYGYTF

V gene: TRBV7-2
clone size: many
D gene: -
J gene: TRBJ1-1
CDR3 DNA: TGTGCCAGCAACCTACTGTCGGGTATGAACACTGAAGCTTTCTTT
CDR3 protein: CASNLLSGMNTEAFF

V gene: TRBV6-1
clone size: many
D gene: -
J gene: TRBJ2-2
CDR3 DNA: TGTGCCAGCAGTGAAGTGCCAGGGGGGACCGGGGAGCTGTTTTTT
CDR3 protein: CASSEVPGGTGELFF

V gene: TRBV6-1
clone size: -
D gene: -
J gene: TRBJ2-7
CDR3 DNA: TGTGCCAGCCGATCGACAGGAGCCAACTACGAGCAGTACTTC
CDR3 protein: CASRSTGANYEQYF

V gene: TRBV2
clone size: many
D gene: TRBD1
J gene: TRBJ1-1
CDR3 DNA: TGTGCCAGCAGCGTTCAGGGGGGGAACACTGAAGCTTTCTTT
CDR3 protein: CASSVQGGNTEAFF

V gene: TRBV12-3/TRBV12-4
clone size: -
D gene: -
J gene: TRBJ1-1
CDR3 DNA: TGTGCCAGCAGTGCCTATCGCTCTTACACTGAAGCTTTCTTT
CDR3 protein: CASSAYRSYTEAFF

V gene: TRBV6-5
clone size: many
D gene: -
J gene: TRBJ1-2
CDR3 DNA: TGTGCCAGCAGTTCGGACAGTTTTTATGGCTACACCTTC
CDR3 protein: CASSSDSFYGYTF

V gene: TRBV19
clone size: many
D gene: TRBD1
J gene: TRBJ1-1
CDR3 DNA: TGTGCCAGTACTCAGACAGGGACGGTAAAAGCTTTCTTT
CDR3 protein: CASTQTGTVKAFF

V gene: TRBV6-2/TRBV6-3
clone size: -
D gene: -
J gene: TRBJ1-1
CDR3 DNA: TGTGCCAGCAGTTTCATTGGTGAAGCTTTCTTT
CDR3 protein: CASSFIGEAFF

V gene: TRBV2
clone size: few
D gene: -
J gene: TRBJ2-7
CDR3 DNA: TGTGCCAGCAGTGGATGGGAAGGGGGCGAGCAGTACTTC
CDR3 protein: CASSGWEGGEQYF

V gene: TRBV2
clone size: few
D gene: -
J gene: TRBJ1-6
CDR3 DNA: TGTGCCACTAACACGGGGGATTCACCCCTCCACTTT
CDR3 protein: CATNTGDSPLHF

V gene: TRBV7-2
clone size: -
D gene: TRBD2
J gene: TRBJ2-5
CDR3 DNA: TGTGCCAGCAGCTTATGGGAGGGAGAGACCCAGTACTTC
CDR3 protein: CASSLWEGETQYF

V gene: TRBV12-3/TRBV12-4
clone size: many
D gene: -
J gene: TRBJ2-7
CDR3 DNA: TGTGCCAGCAGCAAACCTGGGCTGTCCTACGAGCAGTACTTC
CDR3 protein: CASSKPGLSYEQYF

V gene: TRBV20-1
clone size: many
D gene: -
J gene: TRBJ2-5
CDR3 DNA: TGCAGTGCTAGATTGGCCGCGCAAGAGACCCAGTACTTC
CDR3 protein: CSARLAAQETQYF

V gene: TRBV6-5
clone size: many
D gene: -
J gene: TRBJ1-2
CDR3 DNA: TGTGCCAGCAGTTACCCGGACTGGGGGACACATGGCTACACCTTC
CDR3 protein: CASSYPDWGTHGYTF

V gene: TRBV11-2
clone size: -
D gene: -
J gene: TRBJ1-1
CDR3 DNA: TGTGCCAGCAGCGCCACGGACTGGATGAACACTGAAGCTTTCTTT
CDR3 protein: CASSATDWMNTEAFF

V gene: TRBV11-2
clone size: many
D gene: -
J gene: TRBJ2-7
CDR3 DNA: TGTGCCAGCAGCTTAGATCGTGGGGGACACGAGCAGTACTTC
CDR3 protein: CASSLDRGGHEQYF

V gene: TRBV5-1
clone size: few
D gene: TRBD1
J gene: TRBJ2-7
CDR3 DNA: TGCGCCAGCAGCTTGTGGGGGACAGGGGACGAGCAGTACTTC
CDR3 protein: CASSLWGTGDEQYF

V gene: TRBV5-8
clone size: -
D gene: -
J gene: TRBJ2-7
CDR3 DNA: TGTGCCAGCAGCAGGAAAGCGAATAGGGCCGACGAGCAGTACTTC
CDR3 protein: CASSRKANRADEQYF

V gene: TRBV3-1
clone size: many
D gene: -
J gene: TRBJ2-4
CDR3 DNA: TGTGCCAGCAGCCAAAGAGCGGCCGGGAACATTCAGTACTTC
CDR3 protein: CASSQRAAGNIQYF

V gene: TRBV6-1
clone size: -
D gene: -
J gene: TRBJ1-2
CDR3 DNA: TGTGCCAGCAGTGAAGCCTGGAGAAATGGCTACACCTTC
CDR3 protein: CASSEAWRNGYTF

V gene: TRBV19
clone size: many
D gene: TRBD2
J gene: TRBJ2-5
CDR3 DNA: TGTGCCAGTGGCCGCGGGGGGATTTGGCAAGAGACCCAGTACTTC
CDR3 protein: CASGRGGIWQETQYF

V gene: TRBV4-1
clone size: many
D gene: TRBD2
J gene: TRBJ2-7
CDR3 DNA: TGTGCCAGCAGCTTAACTAGCGGGGGTTCCTACGAGCAGTACTTC
CDR3 protein: CASSLTSGGSYEQYF

V gene: TRBV30
clone size: many
D gene: -
J gene: TRBJ1-5
CDR3 DNA: TGTGCCTGGAGTGTACGCGGACTGTATAGCAATCAGCCCCAGCATTTT
CDR3 protein: CAWSVRGLYSNQPQHF